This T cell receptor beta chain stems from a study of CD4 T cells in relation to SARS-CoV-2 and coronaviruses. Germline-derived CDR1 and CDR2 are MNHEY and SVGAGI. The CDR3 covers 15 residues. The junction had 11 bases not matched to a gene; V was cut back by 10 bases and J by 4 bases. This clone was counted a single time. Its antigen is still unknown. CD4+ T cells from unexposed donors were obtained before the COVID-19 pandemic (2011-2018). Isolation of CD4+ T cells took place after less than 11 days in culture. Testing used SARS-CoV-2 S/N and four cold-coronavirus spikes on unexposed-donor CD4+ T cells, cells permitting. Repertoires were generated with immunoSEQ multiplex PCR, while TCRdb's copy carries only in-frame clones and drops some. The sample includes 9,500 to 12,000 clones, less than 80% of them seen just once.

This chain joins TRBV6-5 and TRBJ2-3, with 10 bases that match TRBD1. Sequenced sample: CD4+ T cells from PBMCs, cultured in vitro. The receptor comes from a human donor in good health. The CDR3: CATLDRGRLADTQYF. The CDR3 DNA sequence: TGTGCCACCCTCGACAGGGGGCGTCTGGCAGATACGCAGTATTTT.